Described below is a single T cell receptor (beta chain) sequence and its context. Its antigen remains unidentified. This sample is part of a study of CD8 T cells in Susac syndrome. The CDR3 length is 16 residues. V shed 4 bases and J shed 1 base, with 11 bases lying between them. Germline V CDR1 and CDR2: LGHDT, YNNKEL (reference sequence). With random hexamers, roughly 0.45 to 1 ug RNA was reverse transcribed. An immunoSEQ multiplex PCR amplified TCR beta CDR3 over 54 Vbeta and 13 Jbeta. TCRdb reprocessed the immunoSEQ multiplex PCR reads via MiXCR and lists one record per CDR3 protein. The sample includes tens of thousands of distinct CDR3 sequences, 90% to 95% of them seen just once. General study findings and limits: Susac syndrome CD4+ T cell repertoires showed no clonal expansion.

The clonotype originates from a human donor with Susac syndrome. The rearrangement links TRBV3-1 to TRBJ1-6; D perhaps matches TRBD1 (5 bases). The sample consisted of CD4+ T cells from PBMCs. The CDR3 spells CASSPGRQSYNSPLHF. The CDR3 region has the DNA TGTGCCAGCAGCCCGGGGCGACAGTCCTATAATTCACCCCTCCACTTT.